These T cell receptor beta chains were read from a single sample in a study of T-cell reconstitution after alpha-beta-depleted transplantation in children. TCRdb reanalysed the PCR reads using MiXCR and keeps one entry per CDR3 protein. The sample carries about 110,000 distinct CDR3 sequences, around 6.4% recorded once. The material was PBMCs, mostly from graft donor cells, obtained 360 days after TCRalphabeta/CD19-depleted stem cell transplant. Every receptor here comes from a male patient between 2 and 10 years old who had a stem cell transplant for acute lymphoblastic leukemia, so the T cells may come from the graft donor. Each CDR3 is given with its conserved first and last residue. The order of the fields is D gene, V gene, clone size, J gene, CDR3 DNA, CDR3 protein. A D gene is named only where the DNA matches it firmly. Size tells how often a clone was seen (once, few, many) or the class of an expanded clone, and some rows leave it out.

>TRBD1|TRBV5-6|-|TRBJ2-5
TGTGCCAGCAGCATCCCGGGACAGGGGTTAGGAGAGACCCAGTACTTC
CASSIPGQGLGETQYF
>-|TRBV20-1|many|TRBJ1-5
TGCAGTGCTTCGGGGCACAGCAATCAGCCCCAGCATTTT
CSASGHSNQPQHF
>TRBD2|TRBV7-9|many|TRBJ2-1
TGTGCCAGCAGCTTGCGGGGGGGATCCTACAATGAGCAGTTCTTC
CASSLRGGSYNEQFF
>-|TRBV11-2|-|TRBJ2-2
TGTGCCAGCAGCGGGGGGGGGCATAACGGGGAGCTGTTTTTT
CASSGGGHNGELFF
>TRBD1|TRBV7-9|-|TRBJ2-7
TGTGCCAGCAGCTTAGGAGACAGGGTTATCGACGAGCAGTACTTC
CASSLGDRVIDEQYF
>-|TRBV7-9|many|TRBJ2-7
TGTGCCAGCAGCTTTACTAGTGAGCAGTACTTC
CASSFTSEQYF
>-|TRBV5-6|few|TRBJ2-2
TGTGCCAGCAGCTTGTCGGTCCGCGGGGAGCTGTTTTTT
CASSLSVRGELFF
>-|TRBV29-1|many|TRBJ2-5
TGCAGCGTTGAAACCCGACGGGAGACCCAGTACTTC
CSVETRRETQYF
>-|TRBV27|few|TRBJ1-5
TGTGCCAGCAGTCCCCTCAATCAGCCCCAGCATTTT
CASSPLNQPQHF
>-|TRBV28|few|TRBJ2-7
TGTGCCAGCCTGACAGTTCGCTCCTACGAGCAGTACTTC
CASLTVRSYEQYF
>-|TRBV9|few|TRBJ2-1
TGTGCCAGCAGCGGGGGGCATGAGCAGTTCTTC
CASSGGHEQFF
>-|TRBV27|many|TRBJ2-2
TGTGCCAGCAGTTTACTGGCTAACACCGGGGAGCTGTTTTTT
CASSLLANTGELFF
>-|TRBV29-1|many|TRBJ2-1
TGCAGCGTTGAAGTGTTCGTAGACAATGAGCAGTTCTTC
CSVEVFVDNEQFF
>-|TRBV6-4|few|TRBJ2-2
TGTGCCAGCAGACCCTCCCCAGTTCAGGTTTTGAACACCGGGGAGCTGTTTTTT
CASRPSPVQVLNTGELFF
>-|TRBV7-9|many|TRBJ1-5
TGTGCCAGCAGCGTGGTCTCGGCGGTTCGCAATCAGCCCCAGCATTTT
CASSVVSAVRNQPQHF
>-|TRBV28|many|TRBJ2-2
TGTGCCAGCAGTCTCCTTGGGACCTTCGAGCACACCGGGGAGCTGTTTTTT
CASSLLGTFEHTGELFF
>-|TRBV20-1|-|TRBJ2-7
TGCAGTGCTAGCGGCGACACCTCCTACGAGCAGTACTTC
CSASGDTSYEQYF
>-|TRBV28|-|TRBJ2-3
TGTGCCAGCACAACCGGGTTTTACACAGATACGCAGTATTTT
CASTTGFYTDTQYF
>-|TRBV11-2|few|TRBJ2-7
TGTGCCAGCAGCTGGTCCTCCCTAGGGTACGAGCAGTACTTC
CASSWSSLGYEQYF
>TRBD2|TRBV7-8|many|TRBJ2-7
TGTGCCAGCAGCCCGATAGCGGGGGACACCTACGAGCAGTACTTC
CASSPIAGDTYEQYF
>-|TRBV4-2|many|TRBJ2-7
TGTGCCAGCAGCCAAGATCTAAGGAGAAGCGACGAGCAGTACTTC
CASSQDLRRSDEQYF
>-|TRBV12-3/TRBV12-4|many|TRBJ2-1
TGTGCCAGCAGTTCACTTAATGAGCAGTTCTTC
CASSSLNEQFF
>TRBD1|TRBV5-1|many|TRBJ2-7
TGCGCCAGCAGCTTGACCGGGACAGGGGGCTACGAGCAGTACTTC
CASSLTGTGGYEQYF
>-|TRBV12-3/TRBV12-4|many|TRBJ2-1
TGTGCCAGCAGTTTGGACGGCAATGAGCAGTTCTTC
CASSLDGNEQFF
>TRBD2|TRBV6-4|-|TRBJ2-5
TGTGCCAGCATTGGGACTAGCGGGTCGGAGACCCAGTACTTC
CASIGTSGSETQYF
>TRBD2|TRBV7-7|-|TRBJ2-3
TGTGCTAGCAGCTTAGTTTGGGTGGGGACTAGCGGACGTGACACAGATACGCAGTATTTT
CASSLVWVGTSGRDTDTQYF
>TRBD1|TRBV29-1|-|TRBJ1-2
TGCAGCGTTCCGGACAGGGAAGGCTATGGCTACACCTTC
CSVPDREGYGYTF
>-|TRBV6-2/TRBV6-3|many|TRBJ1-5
TGTGCCAGCAGTTACTCGATGCGGCCCCAGCATTTT
CASSYSMRPQHF
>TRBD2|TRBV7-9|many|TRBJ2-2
TGTGCCAGCAGCCGACTAGCGGGTTCGAACACCGGGGAGCTGTTTTTT
CASSRLAGSNTGELFF
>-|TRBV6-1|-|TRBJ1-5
TGTGCCAGCAGGCATAGGGACCCGAGCAATCAGCCCCAGCATTTT
CASRHRDPSNQPQHF
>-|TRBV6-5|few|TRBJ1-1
TGTGCCAGCAGTTACTCGGAGAACACTGAAGCTTTCTTT
CASSYSENTEAFF
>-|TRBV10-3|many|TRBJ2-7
TGTGCCATCAAGGAGACTAGTTATGGGGAGCAGTACTTC
CAIKETSYGEQYF
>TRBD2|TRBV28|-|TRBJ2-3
TGTGCCAGCAGTGTTAGCGGGCCCTTTCCCACAGATACGCAGTATTTT
CASSVSGPFPTDTQYF
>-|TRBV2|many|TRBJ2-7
TGTGCCAGCAGTGGGCAGGGTTGGAACGAGCAGTACTTC
CASSGQGWNEQYF
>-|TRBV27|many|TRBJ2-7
TGTGCCAGCAGTTGGGGGAACAGGATCTACGAGCAGTACTTC
CASSWGNRIYEQYF
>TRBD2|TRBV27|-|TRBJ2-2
TGTGCCAGCAGTCTAGTTAGCGGGAGGGCCTTGAGGAACACCGGGGAGCTGTTTTTT
CASSLVSGRALRNTGELFF
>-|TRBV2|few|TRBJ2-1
TGTGCCAGCAGTGGACCGGATCCGGAGGGGAACAATGAGCAGTTCTTC
CASSGPDPEGNNEQFF
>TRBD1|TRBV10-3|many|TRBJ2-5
TGTGCCATCAGTGAGGGTCCGGGGACAGGGGTGGGAGAGACCCAGTACTTC
CAISEGPGTGVGETQYF
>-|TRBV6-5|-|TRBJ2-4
TGTGCCAGCAGTTCTAGCGTGGGCAAAAACATTCAGTACTTC
CASSSSVGKNIQYF
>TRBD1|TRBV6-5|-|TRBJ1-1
TGTGCCAGCATCCTGGACAGGGGGTACACTGAAGCTTTCTTT
CASILDRGYTEAFF
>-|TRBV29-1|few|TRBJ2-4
TGCAGCGTTGAGTGGACCCCGACGGGCAAAAACATTCAGTACTTC
CSVEWTPTGKNIQYF
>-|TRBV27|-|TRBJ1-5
TGTGCCAGCAGTTTATCGAGGGGTTTTGCTCAGCCCCAGCATTTT
CASSLSRGFAQPQHF
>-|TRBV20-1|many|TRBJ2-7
TGCAGTTCTAGGGGTTCCTCCTACGAGCAGTACTTC
CSSRGSSYEQYF
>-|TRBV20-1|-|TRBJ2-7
TGCAGTGCTAGGCCCCGCGGAGATAACGAGCAGTACTTC
CSARPRGDNEQYF
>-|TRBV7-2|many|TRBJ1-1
TGTGCCAGCAGCTTAGTTAACACTGAAGCTTTCTTT
CASSLVNTEAFF
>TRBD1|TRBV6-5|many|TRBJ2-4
TGTGCCAGCAGTTACCTCTACGGACAGGGAGAATCGTTCGGCATTCAGTACTTC
CASSYLYGQGESFGIQYF
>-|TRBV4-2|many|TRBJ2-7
TGTGCCAGCAGCCATCCTGGCCAGGGCGGGTCCATTCCTTACGAGCAGTACTTC
CASSHPGQGGSIPYEQYF
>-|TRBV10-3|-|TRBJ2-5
TGTGCCATCAGTGGGCGCAGGGACCAAGAGACCCAGTACTTC
CAISGRRDQETQYF
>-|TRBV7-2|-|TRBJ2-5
TGTGCCAGCAGCTTAGAAACCGGGCCCGTTTGGAGCACCCAGTACTTC
CASSLETGPVWSTQYF
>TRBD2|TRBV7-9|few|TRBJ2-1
TGTGCCAGCAGCCGCCCGGGACTAGCGAATGAGCAGTTCTTC
CASSRPGLANEQFF
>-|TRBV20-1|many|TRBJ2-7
TGCAGTGCTAGAGATCCACCTTTAGACGAGCAGTACTTC
CSARDPPLDEQYF
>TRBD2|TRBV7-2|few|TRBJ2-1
TGTGCCAGCAGCCCGAGCGGGACTACCCTTTACAATGAGCAGTTCTTC
CASSPSGTTLYNEQFF
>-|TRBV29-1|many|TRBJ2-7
TGCAGCGTTGCCCTACCAACGGGCTCGATGTACTTC
CSVALPTGSMYF
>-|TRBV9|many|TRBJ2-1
TGTGCCAGCAGCGACGGGCAAGAGAATGAGCAGTTCTTC
CASSDGQENEQFF
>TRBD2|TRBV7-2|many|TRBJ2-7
TGTGCCAGCAGCTCACATGCTAGCGGGAGTTCTTACGAGCAGTACTTC
CASSSHASGSSYEQYF
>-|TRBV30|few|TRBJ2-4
TGTGCCTGGAGTCCCCCAGGGAGTCTAGCCAAAAACATTCAGTACTTC
CAWSPPGSLAKNIQYF
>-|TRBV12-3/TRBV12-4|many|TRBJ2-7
TGTGCCAGCAGCCCGGACAGAACCTACGAGCAGTACTTC
CASSPDRTYEQYF
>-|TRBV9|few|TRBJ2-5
TGTGCCAGCAGCCCGCTAGCACCAGAGACCCAGTACTTC
CASSPLAPETQYF
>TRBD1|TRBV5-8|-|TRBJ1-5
TGTGCCAGCAGCTGGACAGGGGGGAGCAATCAGCCCCAGCATTTT
CASSWTGGSNQPQHF
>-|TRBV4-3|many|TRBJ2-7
TGCGCCAGCAGCCAGGCTCACCCTAGAACCTACGAGCAGTACTTC
CASSQAHPRTYEQYF